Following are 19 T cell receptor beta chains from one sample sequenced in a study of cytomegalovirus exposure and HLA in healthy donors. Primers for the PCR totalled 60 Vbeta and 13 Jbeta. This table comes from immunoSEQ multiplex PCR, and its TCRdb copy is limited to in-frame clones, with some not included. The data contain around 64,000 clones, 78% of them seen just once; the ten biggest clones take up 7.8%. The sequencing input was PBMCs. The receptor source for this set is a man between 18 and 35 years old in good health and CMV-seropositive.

The CDR3 coding sequence is TGTGCCAGCAGCTCACTACAGGGCTATGAGCAGTTCTTC. Encoded protein: CASSSLQGYEQFF. V gene TRBV7-2 combines with J gene TRBJ2-1; TRBD1 is a possible D gene (6 bases). Per germline, CDR1 SGHTA and CDR2 FQGNSA. V lost 4 bases to trimming and J lost 8 bases, with 12 bases between them. The CDR3 sequence is 13 residues long.

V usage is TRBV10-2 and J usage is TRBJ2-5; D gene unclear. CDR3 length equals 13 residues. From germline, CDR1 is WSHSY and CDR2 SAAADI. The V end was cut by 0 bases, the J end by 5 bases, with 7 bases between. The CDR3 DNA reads TGCGCCAGCAGTGAGTCATGGGCGGAGACCCAGTACTTC. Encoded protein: CASSESWAETQYF.

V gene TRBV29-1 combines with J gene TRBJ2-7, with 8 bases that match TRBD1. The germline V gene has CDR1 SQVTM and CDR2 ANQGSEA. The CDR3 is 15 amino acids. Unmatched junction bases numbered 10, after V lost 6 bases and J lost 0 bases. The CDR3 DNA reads TGCAGCGTCACGCCGACAGGGGATTTCTCCTACGAGCAGTACTTC. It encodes CSVTPTGDFSYEQYF.

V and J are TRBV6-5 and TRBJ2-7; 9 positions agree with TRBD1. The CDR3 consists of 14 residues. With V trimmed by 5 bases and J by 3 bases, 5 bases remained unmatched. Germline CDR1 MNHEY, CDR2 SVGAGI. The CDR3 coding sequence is TGTGCCAGCAGTCAGACAGGGGGGAACTACGAGCAGTACTTC. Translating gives CASSQTGGNYEQYF.

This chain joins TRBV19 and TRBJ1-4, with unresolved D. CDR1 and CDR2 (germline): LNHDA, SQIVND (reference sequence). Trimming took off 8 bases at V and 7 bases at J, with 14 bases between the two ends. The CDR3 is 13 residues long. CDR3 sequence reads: CASRTSSGEKLFF. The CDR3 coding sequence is TGTGCCAGTCGAACGAGTTCTGGTGAAAAACTGTTTTTT.

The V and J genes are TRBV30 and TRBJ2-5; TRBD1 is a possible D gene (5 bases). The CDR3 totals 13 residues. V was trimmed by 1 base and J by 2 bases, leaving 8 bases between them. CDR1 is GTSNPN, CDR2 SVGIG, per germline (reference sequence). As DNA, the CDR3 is TGTGCCTGGAGTGGGGGCTTTCAAGAGACCCAGTACTTC. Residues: CAWSGGFQETQYF. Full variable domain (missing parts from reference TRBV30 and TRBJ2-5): SQTIHQWPATLVQPVGSPLSLECTVEGTSNPNLYWYRQAAGRGLQLLFYSVGIGQISSEVPQNLSASRPQDRQFILSSKKLLLSDSGFYLCAWSGGFQETQYFGPGTRLLVL.

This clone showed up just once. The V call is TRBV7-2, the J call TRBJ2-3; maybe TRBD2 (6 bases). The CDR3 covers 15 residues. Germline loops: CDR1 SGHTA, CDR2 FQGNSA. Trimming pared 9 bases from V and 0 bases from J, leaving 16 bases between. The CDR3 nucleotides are TGTGCCAGTAGGGCGGGAATTCGTAGCACAGATACGCAGTATTTT. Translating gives CASRAGIRSTDTQYF. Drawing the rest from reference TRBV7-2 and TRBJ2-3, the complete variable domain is GAGVSQSPSNKVTEKGKDVELRCDPISGHTALYWYRQSLGQGLEFLIYFQGNSAPDKSGLPSDRFSAERTGGSVSTLTIQRTQQEDSAVYLCASRAGIRSTDTQYFGPGTRLTVL.

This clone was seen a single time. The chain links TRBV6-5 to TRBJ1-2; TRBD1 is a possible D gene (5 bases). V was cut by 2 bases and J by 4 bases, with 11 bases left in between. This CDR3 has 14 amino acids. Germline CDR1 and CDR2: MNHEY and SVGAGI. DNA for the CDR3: TGTGCCAGCAGTTACGCGACAGCACGCTATGGCTACACCTTC. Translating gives CASSYATARYGYTF.

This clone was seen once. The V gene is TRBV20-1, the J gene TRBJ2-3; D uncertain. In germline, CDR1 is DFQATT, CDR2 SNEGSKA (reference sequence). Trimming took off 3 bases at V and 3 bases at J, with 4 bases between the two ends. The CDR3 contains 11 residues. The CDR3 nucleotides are TGCAGTGCTAGGTCTACAGATACGCAGTATTTT. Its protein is CSARSTDTQYF.

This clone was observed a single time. CDR3: CASSARLAGHQYF. The CDR3 nucleotides are TGTGCCAGCAGCGCGCGACTAGCGGGGCACCAGTACTTC. J is TRBJ2-5 and V is TRBV9; 11 nucleotides agree with TRBD2. Germline lookup yields CDR1 SGDLS and CDR2 YYNGEE. The CDR3 loop spans 13 amino acids. After removal of 3 bases from V and 10 bases from J, the junction contained 5 bases not matched to a gene.

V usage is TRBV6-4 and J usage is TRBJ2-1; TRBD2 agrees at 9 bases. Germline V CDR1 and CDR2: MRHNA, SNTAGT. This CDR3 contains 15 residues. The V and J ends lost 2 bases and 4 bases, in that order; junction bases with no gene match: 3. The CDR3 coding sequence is TGTGCCAGCAGTGACGCGACTAGCGGATACAATGAGCAGTTCTTC. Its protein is CASSDATSGYNEQFF.

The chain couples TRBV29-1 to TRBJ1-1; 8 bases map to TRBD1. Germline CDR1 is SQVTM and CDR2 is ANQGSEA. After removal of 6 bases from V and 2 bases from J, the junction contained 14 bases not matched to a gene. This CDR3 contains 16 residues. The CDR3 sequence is CSVYETGTGGNTEAFF. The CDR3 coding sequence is TGCAGCGTCTACGAAACCGGGACAGGAGGAAACACTGAAGCTTTCTTT.

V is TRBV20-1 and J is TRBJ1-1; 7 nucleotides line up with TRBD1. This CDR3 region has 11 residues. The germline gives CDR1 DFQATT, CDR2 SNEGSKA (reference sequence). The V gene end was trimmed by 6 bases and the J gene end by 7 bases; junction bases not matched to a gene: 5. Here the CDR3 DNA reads TGCAGTGCCACCCGGACAGGTGAAGCTTTCTTT. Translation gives CSATRTGEAFF.

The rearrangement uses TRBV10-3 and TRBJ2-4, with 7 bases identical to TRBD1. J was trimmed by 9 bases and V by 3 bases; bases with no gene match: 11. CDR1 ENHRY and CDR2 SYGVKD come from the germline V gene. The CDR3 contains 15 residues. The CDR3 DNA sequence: TGTGCCATCAGTGACCAACGGTATACAGGGGCCATTCAGTACTTC. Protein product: CAISDQRYTGAIQYF.

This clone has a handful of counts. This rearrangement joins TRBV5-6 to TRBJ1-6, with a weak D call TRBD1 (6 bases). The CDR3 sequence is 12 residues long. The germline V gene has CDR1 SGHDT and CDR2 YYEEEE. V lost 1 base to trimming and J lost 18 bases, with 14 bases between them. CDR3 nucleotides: TGTGCCAGCAGCTTGAGCGCAGGGGCCAGCCACTTT. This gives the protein CASSLSAGASHF.

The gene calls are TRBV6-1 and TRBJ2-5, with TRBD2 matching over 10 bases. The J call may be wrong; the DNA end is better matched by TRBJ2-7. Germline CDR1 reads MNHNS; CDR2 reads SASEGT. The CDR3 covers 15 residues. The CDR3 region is CASSEIASGSHEQYF. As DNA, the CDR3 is TGTGCCAGCAGTGAAATCGCTAGCGGGAGTCACGAGCAGTACTTC.

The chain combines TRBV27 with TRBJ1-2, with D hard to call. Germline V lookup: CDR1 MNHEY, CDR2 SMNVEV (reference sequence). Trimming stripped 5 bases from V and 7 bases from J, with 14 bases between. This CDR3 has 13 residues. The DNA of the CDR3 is TGTGCCAGCAGTCCGAGCCCCACCGCTGGCTACACCTTC. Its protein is CASSPSPTAGYTF.

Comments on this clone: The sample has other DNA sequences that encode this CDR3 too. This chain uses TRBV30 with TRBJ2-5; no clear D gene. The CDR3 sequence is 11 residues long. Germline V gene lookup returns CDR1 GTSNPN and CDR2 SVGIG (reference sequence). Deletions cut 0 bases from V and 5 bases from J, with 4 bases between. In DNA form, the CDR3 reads TGTGCCTGGAGTGTAAGCGAGACCCAGTACTTC. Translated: CAWSVSETQYF.

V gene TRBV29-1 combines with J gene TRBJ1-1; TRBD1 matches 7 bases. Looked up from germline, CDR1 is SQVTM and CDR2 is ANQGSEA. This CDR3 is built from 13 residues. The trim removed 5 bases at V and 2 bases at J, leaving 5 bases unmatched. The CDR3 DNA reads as TGCAGCGTTCGACAGGGATCTAACACTGAAGCTTTCTTT. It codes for CSVRQGSNTEAFF. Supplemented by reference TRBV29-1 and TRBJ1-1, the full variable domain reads SAVISQKPSRDICQRGTSLTIQCQVDSQVTMMFWYRQQPGQSLTLIATANQGSEATYESGFVIDKFPISRPNLTFSTLTVSNMSPEDSSIYLCSVRQGSNTEAFFGQGTRLTVV.